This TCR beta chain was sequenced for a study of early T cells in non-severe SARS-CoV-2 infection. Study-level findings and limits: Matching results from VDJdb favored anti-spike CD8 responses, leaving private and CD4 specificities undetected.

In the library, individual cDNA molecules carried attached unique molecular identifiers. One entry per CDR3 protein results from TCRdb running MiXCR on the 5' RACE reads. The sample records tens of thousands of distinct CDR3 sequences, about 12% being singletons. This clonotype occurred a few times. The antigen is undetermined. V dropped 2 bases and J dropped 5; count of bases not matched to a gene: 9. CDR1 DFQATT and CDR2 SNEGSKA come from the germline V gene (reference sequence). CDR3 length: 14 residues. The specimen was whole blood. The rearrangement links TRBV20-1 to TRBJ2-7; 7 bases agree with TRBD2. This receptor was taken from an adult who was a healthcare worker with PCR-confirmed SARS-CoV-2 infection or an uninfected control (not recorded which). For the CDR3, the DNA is TGCAGTGCTAGACCCGCGGGGAGGGCGAACGAGCAGTACTTC. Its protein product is CSARPAGRANEQYF.